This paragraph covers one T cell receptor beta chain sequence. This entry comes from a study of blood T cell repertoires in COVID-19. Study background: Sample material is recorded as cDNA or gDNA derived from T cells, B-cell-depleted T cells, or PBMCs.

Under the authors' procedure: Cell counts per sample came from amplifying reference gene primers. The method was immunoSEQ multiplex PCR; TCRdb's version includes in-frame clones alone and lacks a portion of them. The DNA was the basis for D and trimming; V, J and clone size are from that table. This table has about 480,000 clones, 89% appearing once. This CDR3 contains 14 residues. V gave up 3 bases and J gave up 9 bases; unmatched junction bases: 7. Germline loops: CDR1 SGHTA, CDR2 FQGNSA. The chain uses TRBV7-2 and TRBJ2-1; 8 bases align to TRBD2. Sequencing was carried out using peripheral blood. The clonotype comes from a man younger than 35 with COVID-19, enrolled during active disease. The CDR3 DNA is TGTGCCAGCAGCTTGAGCGGGAGAGGTGCTGAGCAGTTCTTC. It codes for CASSLSGRGAEQFF.